A single sample is the source of the 7 T cell receptor beta chains below, sequenced in a study of T cell responses to AZD1222 COVID-19 vaccine (dated by TCRdb to about 2021). What the time point label conveys for this sample: baseline before first vaccination. Libraries were prepared through the immunoSEQ multiplex PCR assay. TCRdb carries this immuneACCESS record with in-frame sequences only. Its versions omit some clonotypes, under half of them owing to an unresolved V gene in the studies checked, with the rest unexplained. In all, the sample holds about 140,000 clones, and 85% to 90% of those were seen once. 1.6% of the sample comes from the top ten. The material sequenced was peripheral blood, taken on day 0 of AZD1222 vaccination. The source is an adult in good health.

The chain joins TRBV7-9 to TRBJ1-3; 8 bases are shared with TRBD1. Unmatched junction bases numbered 4, after V lost 5 bases and J lost 4 bases. Germline CDR1 SEHNR, CDR2 FQNEAQ (reference sequence). CDR3 length equals 14 residues. In DNA, the CDR3 is TGTGCCAGCAGCCTCCAGGGGGCGGGAAACACCATATATTTT. It is translated as CASSLQGAGNTIYF.

This clone was seen only once. This chain connects TRBV5-8 to TRBJ1-5; D perhaps matches TRBD1 (5 bases). CDR3 length equals 15 residues. Germline V gene lookup returns CDR1 SGHTS and CDR2 YDEGEE. With 0 bases removed from V and 7 bases from J, the gap between germline ends came to 14 bases. The CDR3 is CASSLGIWGDQPQHF. CDR3 DNA sequence: TGTGCCAGCAGCTTGGGTATTTGGGGGGACCAGCCCCAGCATTTT. The whole variable domain, filled in from reference TRBV5-8 and TRBJ1-5, reads EAGVTQSPTHLIKTRGQQATLRCSPISGHTSVYWYQQALGLGLQFLLWYDEGEERNRGNFPPRFSGRQFPNYSSELNVNALELEDSALYLCASSLGIWGDQPQHFGDGTRLSIL.

This chain connects TRBV28 to TRBJ2-1; D is unresolved. This CDR3 contains 14 residues. Germline lookup yields CDR1 MDHEN and CDR2 SYDVKM. The germline V and J ends were trimmed by 4 bases and 10 bases, with 17 bases remaining between them. The CDR3 loop reads CASSSSPPLREQFF. CDR3 nucleotide sequence: TGTGCCAGCAGTTCTTCACCCCCCCTCAGGGAGCAGTTCTTC.

The gene calls are TRBV6-5 and TRBJ1-2; D is uncertain. The CDR3 loop spans 13 amino acids. Trimming stripped 7 bases from V and 2 bases from J, with 11 bases between. Germline V gene lookup returns CDR1 MNHEY and CDR2 SVGAGI. For the CDR3, the DNA is TGTGCCAGCACCCAGCCTCCGAACTATGGCTACACCTTC. It codes for CASTQPPNYGYTF.

The genes are TRBV6-1 and TRBJ1-5, with D hard to call. V was trimmed by 0 bases and J by 9 bases, leaving 9 bases between them. The CDR3 runs to 13 residues. CDR1 and CDR2 (germline): MNHNS, SASEGT. CDR3 protein: CASSEARPSPQHF. In nucleotides, the CDR3 is TGTGCCAGCAGTGAAGCCCGCCCGTCGCCCCAGCATTTT.

The chain has TRBV7-8 and TRBJ2-3; no firm D call. The CDR3 contains 16 residues. Germline CDR1 is SGHVS and CDR2 is FQNEAQ. Trimming removed 5 bases from V and 2 bases from J, with 17 bases in between. DNA of the CDR3: TGTGCCAGCAGCCCTGCCGGGCTATCCCTCACAGATACGCAGTATTTT. Amino acid sequence: CASSPAGLSLTDTQYF. Drawing the rest from reference TRBV7-8 and TRBJ2-3, the complete variable domain is GAGVSQSPRYKVAKRGQDVALRCDPISGHVSLFWYQQALGQGPEFLTYFQNEAQLDKSGLPSDRFFAERPEGSVSTLKIQRTQQEDSAVYLCASSPAGLSLTDTQYFGPGTRLTVL.

This rearrangement joins TRBV9 to TRBJ1-1, with D possibly TRBD1 on 5 matching bases. The germline V and J ends were trimmed by 3 bases and 4 bases, with 16 bases remaining between them. This CDR3 contains 15 residues. The germline CDR1 and CDR2 sequences are SGDLS and YYNGEE. In DNA, the CDR3 is TGTGCCAGCAGCGCTACCGGGACTGCCGTCACTGAAGCTTTCTTT. It codes for CASSATGTAVTEAFF.